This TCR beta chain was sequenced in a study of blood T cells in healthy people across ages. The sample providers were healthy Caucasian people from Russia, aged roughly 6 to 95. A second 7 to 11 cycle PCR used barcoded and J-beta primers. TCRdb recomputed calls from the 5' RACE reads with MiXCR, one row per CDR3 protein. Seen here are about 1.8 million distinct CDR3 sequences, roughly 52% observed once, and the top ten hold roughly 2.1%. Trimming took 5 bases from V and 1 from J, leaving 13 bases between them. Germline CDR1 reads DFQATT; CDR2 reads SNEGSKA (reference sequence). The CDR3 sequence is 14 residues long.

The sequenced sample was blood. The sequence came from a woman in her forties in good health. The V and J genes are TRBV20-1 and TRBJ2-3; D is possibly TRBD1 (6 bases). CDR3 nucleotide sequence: TGCAGTGCTTCGAAGCAGGGGCGCACAGATACGCAGTATTTT. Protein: CSASKQGRTDTQYF.